The T cell receptor beta chain described here comes from a study of a mutant IDH1 vaccine in newly diagnosed glioma. Study-level background: Vaccinations, eight in total, occurred in weeks 1, 3, 5, 7, 11, 15, 19, 23. Vaccine administration was initiated 4-6 weeks following radiotherapy alone, or with temozolomide cycles. Of treated patients, approximately 60% were men and approximately 40% women, averaging roughly 40 years.

V was trimmed by 4 bases and J by 2 bases, leaving 9 bases between them. The length of the CDR3 is 15 residues. Germline CDR1 is MNHNY and CDR2 is SVGAGI (reference sequence). Produced via immunoSEQ multiplex PCR; TCRdb's table is partial and in-frame only. The repertoire holds more than 30,000 clones, nearly 90% seen once, with 20% in the top ten. Time point in this sample: week 11, during vaccination. A 20-mer mutant IDH1 peptide at 300 ug was injected subcutaneously with topical imiquimod. In the case of this clone: The antigen is unknown.

Sequencing was performed on PBMCs, taken from a glioma patient whose treatment included an IDH1 peptide vaccine. This chain links TRBV6-6 with TRBJ2-6; D unclear. The TCR sequence derives from a man younger than 30 with glioma. CDR3 coding DNA: TGTGCCAGCAGTTCGGACGGACCTGGGGCCAACGTCCTGACTTTC. Encoded protein: CASSSDGPGANVLTF.